A single sample gave rise to the 14 T cell receptor beta chains below, sequenced in a study of regulatory T cells in long-lasting Graves disease. The time point here: newly diagnosed GD, antithyroid drugs for less than 3 months. Construction of the TCR library relied on RNA isolated from PBMCs. The authors built TCR beta libraries using iRepertoire HTBI primers and Arm-PCR of CDR3 regions. TCRdb independently ran MiXCR on the multiplex PCR reads; one entry per CDR3 protein. The data contain a few hundred thousand distinct CDR3 sequences, 16% of them seen just once; the ten biggest clones take up about 32%. These sequences were also reported in another study, on T cells in Graves' hyperthyroidism and ophthalmopathy.

The specimen comprised peripheral blood mononuclear cells (PBMCs), sampled at new diagnosis, from a patient treated with antithyroid drugs. These receptors came from a man aged 40-49 years with Graves disease.

V and J are TRBV20-1 and TRBJ2-2; no definite D call. CDR3 size: 15 residues. Germline V lookup: CDR1 DFQATT, CDR2 SNEGSKA (reference sequence). The V and J ends lost 4 bases and 6 bases respectively, with 18 bases between them. CDR3 residues: CSATKRRTDPGELFF. CDR3 coding DNA: TGCAGTGCTACAAAGAGGCGGACGGATCCCGGGGAGCTGTTTTTT.

Ten or more counts support this clonotype. One end of the junction varies from germline; a read error may be responsible. This chain links TRBV7-2 with TRBJ1-1; 11 nucleotides line up with TRBD1. Germline V gene data show CDR1 as SGHTA and CDR2 as FQGNSA. The CDR3 covers 18 residues. The CDR3 DNA follows: TGTGCCAGCAGCTTAGCTTATCGGACAGGGGGCCTGAACGCTGAAGCTTTCTTT. Its translation: CASSLAYRTGGLNAEAFF.

This clonotype was recorded many times. V is TRBV12-3 or TRBV12-4 and J is TRBJ2-2; 7 nucleotides agree with TRBD2. V dropped 5 bases and J dropped 4; count of bases not matched to a gene: 10. The CDR3 runs to 16 residues. The CDR3 DNA reads as TGTGCCAGCAGTCCCCCGGGGGGTCAGGGCACCGGGGAGCTGTTTTTT. Translation: CASSPPGGQGTGELFF.

This clonotype was detected ten times or more. The chain has TRBV7-3 and TRBJ2-6; possibly TRBD2 for D (5 bases). Trimming stripped 4 bases from V and 2 bases from J, with 12 bases between. The germline gives CDR1 SGHTA, CDR2 FQGTGA. The CDR3 is made up of 16 amino acids. DNA for the CDR3: TGTGCCAGCAGCTCAACTGGGGAGCCTGGGGCCAACGTCCTGACTTTC. Protein: CASSSTGEPGANVLTF.

This clonotype showed up many times. This chain links TRBV2 with TRBJ2-5, with 10 bases identical to TRBD2. V shed 4 bases, J shed 2 bases, and the junction held 4 bases outside the gene matches. The germline CDR1 and CDR2 sequences are SNHLY and FYNNEI. CDR3 length equals 15 residues. In DNA, the CDR3 is TGTGCCAGCAGTGCCCAGCGGGGGGGGCAAGAGACCCAGTACTTC. Amino acids: CASSAQRGGQETQYF.

This clonotype was picked up many times. V and J are TRBV5-1 and TRBJ1-1; D not certain. Deletions cut 4 bases from V and 3 bases from J, with 19 bases between. Germline V lookup: CDR1 SGHRS, CDR2 YFSETQ. This CDR3 contains 16 residues. CDR3 nucleotides: TGCGCCAGCAGCCAAGATCTAACTGGGATGGACACTGAAGCTTTCTTT. It translates to CASSQDLTGMDTEAFF. The variable domain in full, with the rest retrieved from reference TRBV5-1 and TRBJ1-1, is KAGVTQTPRYLIKTRGQQVTLSCSPISGHRSVSWYQQTPGQGLQFLFEYFSETQRNKGNFPGRFSGRQFSNSRSEMNVSTLELGDSALYLCASSQDLTGMDTEAFFGQGTRLTVV.

This clonotype was detected ten times or more. As DNA, the CDR3 is TGTGCCAGCAGCTTAGCCCAGGGGGCCCCCGGCCAGTACTTC. This gives the protein CASSLAQGAPGQYF. V is TRBV11-2 and J is TRBJ2-4; 8 positions match TRBD1. Germline V gives CDR1 SGHAT, CDR2 FQNNGV. The junction had 9 bases not matched to a gene; V was cut back by 1 base and J by 13 bases. CDR3 length: 14 amino acids.

This clonotype has ten or more counts. This chain connects TRBV7-2 to TRBJ2-5; 7 bases line up with TRBD2. This CDR3 contains 15 residues. With 3 bases clipped from V and 3 bases from J, the junction kept 7 bases outside the gene matches. In germline, CDR1 is SGHTA, CDR2 FQGNSA. The CDR3, as DNA: TGTGCCAGCAGCTTGCGGGGGTCGGGGAAAGAGACCCAGTACTTC. Encoded protein: CASSLRGSGKETQYF.

This clonotype showed up just a few times. This chain links TRBV6-1 with TRBJ1-5; tentatively, D is TRBD1 (5 bases). V lost 8 bases and J 2 bases, leaving 13 bases between the germline ends. CDR1 and CDR2 from the germline V gene are MNHNS and SASEGT. The CDR3 covers 14 residues. The CDR3 spells CASLRRGGNQPQHF. Written as DNA, the CDR3 is TGTGCCAGCCTCCGTAGGGGTGGCAATCAGCCCCAGCATTTT.

This clonotype was counted many times. The CDR3 loop reads CATSRDWTGDPPSYEQYF. The CDR3 DNA follows: TGTGCCACCAGCAGAGATTGGACAGGGGATCCCCCCTCCTACGAGCAGTACTTC. V and J are TRBV15 and TRBJ2-7; 9 bases match TRBD1. The CDR3 consists of 18 residues. Germline loops: CDR1 LNHNV, CDR2 YYDKDF (reference sequence). The V gene end was trimmed by 0 bases and the J gene end by 0 bases; junction bases not matched to a gene: 9.

This clonotype came up a few times. For the CDR3, the DNA is TGTGCCACCAGTGACCCCGGAGGGGGGGAAGGAGAGACCCAGTACTTC. Its translation: CATSDPGGGEGETQYF. The chain carries TRBV24-1 and TRBJ2-5; possible D gene TRBD2, 7 bases. CDR1 KGHDR and CDR2 SFDVKD come from the germline V gene. V lost 4 bases, J lost 4 bases, and 18 bases lay in between. The CDR3 is 16 amino acids.

This clonotype was found a few times. V and J are TRBV3-1 and TRBJ1-5; no definite D call. V was cut by 1 base and J by 11 bases, with 12 bases left in between. Per the germline V gene, CDR1 is LGHDT and CDR2 is YNNKEL (reference sequence). The CDR3 length is 13 residues. CDR3 sequence reads: CASSQVAGGTQHF. The DNA of the CDR3 is TGTGCCAGCAGCCAAGTGGCAGGAGGAACCCAGCATTTT.

This clonotype was observed a handful of times. The chain joins TRBV30 to TRBJ1-6, with D perhaps matching TRBD1 (6 bases). CDR1 and CDR2 from the germline V gene are GTSNPN and SVGIG (reference sequence). The CDR3 loop spans 15 amino acids. The ends were cut back, 0 bases at V and 5 bases at J, with 11 bases in the middle. Written as DNA, the CDR3 is TGTGCCTGGAGTGTACTGGACAGAAATAATTCACCCCTCCACTTT. Encoded protein: CAWSVLDRNNSPLHF.

This clonotype was counted many times. The chain carries TRBV5-1 and TRBJ2-7, with TRBD1 matching 7 bases. Germline trimming cut 2 bases from V and 2 bases from J; bases unmatched to any gene: 4. This CDR3 is built from 14 residues. The V gene's germline CDR1 is SGHRS and CDR2 YFSETQ. The CDR3 DNA reads TGCGCCAGCAGCTTCCTCGGGACAGCCTACGAGCAGTACTTC. This codes for CASSFLGTAYEQYF.